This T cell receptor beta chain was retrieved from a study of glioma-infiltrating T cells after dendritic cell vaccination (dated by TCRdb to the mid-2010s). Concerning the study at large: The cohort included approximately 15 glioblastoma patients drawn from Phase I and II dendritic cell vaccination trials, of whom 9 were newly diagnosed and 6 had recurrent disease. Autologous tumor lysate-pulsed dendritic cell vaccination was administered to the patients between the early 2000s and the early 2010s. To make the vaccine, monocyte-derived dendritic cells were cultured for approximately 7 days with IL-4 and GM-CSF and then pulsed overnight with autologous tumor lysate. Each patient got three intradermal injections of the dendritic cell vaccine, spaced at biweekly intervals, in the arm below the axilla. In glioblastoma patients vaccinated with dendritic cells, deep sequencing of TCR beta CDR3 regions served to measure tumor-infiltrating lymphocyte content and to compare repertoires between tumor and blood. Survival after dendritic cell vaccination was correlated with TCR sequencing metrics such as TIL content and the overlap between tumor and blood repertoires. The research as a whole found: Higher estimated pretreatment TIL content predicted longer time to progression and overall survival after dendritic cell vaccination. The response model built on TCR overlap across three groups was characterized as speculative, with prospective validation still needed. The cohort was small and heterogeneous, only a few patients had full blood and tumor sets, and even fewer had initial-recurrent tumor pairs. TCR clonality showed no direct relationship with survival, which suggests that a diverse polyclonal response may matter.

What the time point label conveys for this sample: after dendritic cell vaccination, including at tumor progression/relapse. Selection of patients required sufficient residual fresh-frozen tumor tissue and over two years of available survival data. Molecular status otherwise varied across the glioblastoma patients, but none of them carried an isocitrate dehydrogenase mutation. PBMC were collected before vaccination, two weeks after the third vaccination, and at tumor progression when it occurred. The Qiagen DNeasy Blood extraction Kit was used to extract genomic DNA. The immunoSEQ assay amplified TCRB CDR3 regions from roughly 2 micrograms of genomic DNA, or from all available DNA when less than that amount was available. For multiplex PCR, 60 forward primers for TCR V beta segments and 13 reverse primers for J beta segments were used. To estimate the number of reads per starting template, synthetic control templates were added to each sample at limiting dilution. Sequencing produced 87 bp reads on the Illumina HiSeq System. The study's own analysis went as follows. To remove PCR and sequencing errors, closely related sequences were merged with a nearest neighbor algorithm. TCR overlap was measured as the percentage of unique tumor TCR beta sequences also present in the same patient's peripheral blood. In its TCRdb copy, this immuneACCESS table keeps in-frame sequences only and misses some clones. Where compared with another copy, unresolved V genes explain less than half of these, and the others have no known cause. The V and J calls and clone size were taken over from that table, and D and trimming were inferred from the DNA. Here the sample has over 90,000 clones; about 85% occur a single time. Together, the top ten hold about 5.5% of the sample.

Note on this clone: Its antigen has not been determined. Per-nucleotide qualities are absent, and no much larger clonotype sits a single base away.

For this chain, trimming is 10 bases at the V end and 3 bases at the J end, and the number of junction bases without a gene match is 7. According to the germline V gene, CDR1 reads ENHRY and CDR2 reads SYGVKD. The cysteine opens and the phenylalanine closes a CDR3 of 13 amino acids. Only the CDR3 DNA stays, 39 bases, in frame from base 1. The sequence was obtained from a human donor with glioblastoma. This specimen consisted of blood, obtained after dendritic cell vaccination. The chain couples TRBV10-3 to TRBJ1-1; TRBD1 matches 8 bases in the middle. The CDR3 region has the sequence CATWTGRHTEAFF. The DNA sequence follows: TGTGCCACCTGGACAGGGCGGCACACTGAAGCTTTCTTT.